The next 30 T cell receptor beta chains were all read from a single sample in a study of PD-1 blockade in classical Hodgkin lymphoma. Sequencing used immunoSEQ multiplex PCR; TCRdb keeps in-frame clones, though not all of them. The table lists 30,000 to 40,000 clones, roughly four fifths of them singletons. After autologous stem cell transplantation all patients relapsed, and prior brentuximab vedotin exposure differed between cohorts. The source material was peripheral blood mononuclear cells (PBMCs), sampled at baseline. The receptors originated from a human donor with classical Hodgkin lymphoma.

This sequence joins TRBV6-6 and TRBJ1-4; TRBD1 aligns across 10 bases. CDR1 MNHNY and CDR2 SVGAGI come from the germline V gene (reference sequence). Trimming removed 6 bases from V and 8 bases from J; junction bases left unmatched: 6. This CDR3 is built from 14 residues. The CDR3 DNA reads as TGTGCCAGCAGAAGGGACAGGGGTAAAGAAAAACTGTTTTTT. It translates to CASRRDRGKEKLFF.

This clone is labeled as medium-sized (0.01 to 0.1%). The chain links TRBV5-1 to TRBJ2-6; 11 bases are shared with TRBD1. The CDR3 is 17 residues long. V lost 7 bases, J lost 0 bases, and 6 bases stayed unmatched. CDR1 is SGHRS, CDR2 YFSETQ, per germline. The CDR3 here is CASGGDRGTSGANVLTF. The CDR3 nucleotides are TGCGCCAGCGGAGGGGACAGGGGGACCTCTGGGGCCAACGTCCTGACTTTC.

The chain combines TRBV5-1 with TRBJ2-5, with a tentative D call TRBD1 (7 bases). V was cut by 1 base and J by 2 bases, with 15 bases left in between. The CDR3 is 16 residues long. Per the germline V gene, CDR1 is SGHRS and CDR2 is YFSETQ. The CDR3, as DNA: TGCGCCAGCAGCTTGCAACAGGGGAGCGGGCAAGAGACCCAGTACTTC. Its translation: CASSLQQGSGQETQYF.

The CDR3 spells CASSSREGVSYEQYF. The CDR3 region has the DNA TGTGCCAGCAGCAGTCGGGAGGGGGTTTCCTACGAGCAGTACTTC. V is TRBV13 and J is TRBJ2-7, with 8 bases lining up with TRBD2. The CDR3 runs to 15 residues. CDR1 and CDR2 from the germline V gene are PRHDT and FYEKMQ (reference sequence). Trimming took 5 bases from V and 1 from J; bases not matched to a gene: 7.

The V and J genes are TRBV6-5 and TRBJ1-1, with a possible D match to TRBD1 (5 bases). The CDR3 is made up of 15 amino acids. Germline V gives CDR1 MNHEY, CDR2 SVGAGI. Trimming removed 0 bases at V and 0 bases at J, with 8 bases between. The CDR3 DNA reads as TGTGCCAGCAGTTACTCGCCCAGGGTGAACACTGAAGCTTTCTTT. This translates into CASSYSPRVNTEAFF.

This clone was observed once. The chain joins TRBV5-1 to TRBJ1-1, with D uncertain. Trimming stripped 0 bases from V and 8 bases from J, with 5 bases between. This CDR3 spans 11 amino acids. Per the germline V gene, CDR1 is SGHRS and CDR2 is YFSETQ. CDR3 loop: CASSLDGEAFF. As DNA, the CDR3 is TGCGCCAGCAGCTTGGACGGGGAAGCTTTCTTT.

V gene TRBV28 combines with J gene TRBJ1-4; D may be TRBD1 (5 bases). The germline V gene has CDR1 MDHEN and CDR2 SYDVKM. V lost 3 bases, J lost 5 bases, and 10 bases lay in between. This CDR3 has 14 residues. The CDR3 region is CASSFGAGNEKLFF. In DNA, the CDR3 is TGTGCCAGCAGTTTTGGGGCGGGGAATGAAAAACTGTTTTTT.

The rearrangement joins TRBV11-2 to TRBJ2-5; tentative D call: TRBD1 (6 bases). V shed 4 bases and J shed 2 bases, with 11 bases lying between them. The CDR3 totals 14 residues. Germline assignment: CDR1 SGHAT and CDR2 FQNNGV. The CDR3 sequence: CASSSWTVQETQYF. The CDR3 region has the DNA TGTGCCAGCAGCTCCTGGACAGTACAAGAGACCCAGTACTTC.

The chain carries TRBV4-1 and TRBJ1-4; 10 bases agree with TRBD1. Germline V gives CDR1 MGHRA, CDR2 YSYEKL. V trimming: 0 bases; J trimming: 5 bases; junction bases outside the gene matches: 3. There are 16 residues in the CDR3. CDR3: CASSQDLGQGNEKLFF. The CDR3 nucleotides are TGCGCCAGCAGCCAAGATCTGGGACAGGGGAATGAAAAACTGTTTTTT.

The rearrangement uses TRBV9 and TRBJ2-1, with 10 bases identical to TRBD2. CDR1 is SGDLS and CDR2 is YYNGEE in the germline V gene. The length of the CDR3 is 14 residues. The V segment lost 2 bases and the J segment 6 bases; nucleotides outside the gene matches: 2. In nucleotides, the CDR3 is TGTGCCAGCAGCGTGCTAGCGGGGGTCAATGAGCAGTTCTTC. Translation: CASSVLAGVNEQFF.

This clone has only one observation. The chain is built from TRBV18 and TRBJ1-1; 7 positions agree with TRBD1. With 3 bases clipped from V and 1 base from J, the junction kept 2 bases outside the gene matches. The CDR3 has 14 residues. Germline CDR1 is KGHSH and CDR2 is LQKENI. DNA for the CDR3: TGTGCCAGCTCACCTGGGACAGCGAACACTGAAGCTTTCTTT. It codes for CASSPGTANTEAFF. The whole variable domain, filled in from reference TRBV18 and TRBJ1-1, reads NAGVMQNPRHLVRRRGQEARLRCSPMKGHSHVYWYRQLPEEGLKFMVYLQKENIIDESGMPKERFSAEFPKEGPSILRIQQVVRGDSAAYFCASSPGTANTEAFFGQGTRLTVV.

The V gene is TRBV11-2, the J gene TRBJ1-2; D might be TRBD1 (6 bases). This CDR3 has 14 residues. CDR1 SGHAT and CDR2 FQNNGV come from the germline V gene. Between the trimmed V and J ends, which lost 5 bases and 2 bases, there was a span of 12 bases. The CDR3: CASSPTGQNYGYTF. The DNA for the CDR3 is TGTGCCAGCAGCCCCACTGGACAGAACTATGGCTACACCTTC. Full variable domain (missing parts from reference TRBV11-2 and TRBJ1-2): EAGVAQSPRYKIIEKRQSVAFWCNPISGHATLYWYQQILGQGPKLLIQFQNNGVVDDSQLPKDRFSAERLKGVDSTLKIQPAKLEDSAVYLCASSPTGQNYGYTFGSGTRLTVV.

The chain joins TRBV28 to TRBJ2-5; TRBD1 agrees at 8 bases. CDR1 is MDHEN, CDR2 SYDVKM, per germline. The CDR3 loop spans 14 amino acids. The V and J ends lost 3 bases and 3 bases, in that order; junction bases with no gene match: 3. The CDR3 DNA reads TGTGCCAGCAGTTTGGGGGACAGGAAAGAGACCCAGTACTTC. Residues: CASSLGDRKETQYF.

The rearrangement links TRBV11-3 to TRBJ2-5; TRBD2 matches at 7 bases. CDR1 is SGHNT, CDR2 YENEEA, per germline. This CDR3 has 15 residues. The trim removed 5 bases at V and 5 bases at J, leaving 11 bases unmatched. The DNA for the CDR3 is TGTGCCAGCAGCCCTTGGACGGGGGGATTCGAGACCCAGTACTTC. This translates into CASSPWTGGFETQYF. Looking up the rest from reference TRBV11-3 and TRBJ2-5 gives the full variable domain: EAGVVQSPRYKIIEKKQPVAFWCNPISGHNTLYWYLQNLGQGPELLIRYENEEAVDDSQLPKDRFSAERLKGVDSTLKIQPAELGDSAVYLCASSPWTGGFETQYFGPGTRLLVL.

The gene calls are TRBV5-6 and TRBJ2-4, with 7 bases matching TRBD1. The CDR3 covers 16 residues. After removal of 5 bases from V and 0 bases from J, the junction contained 8 bases not matched to a gene. CDR1 is SGHDT and CDR2 is YYEEEE in the germline V gene. The CDR3, as DNA: TGTGCCAGCAGTTGGGACAGCCTCGAAGCCAAAAACATTCAGTACTTC. As protein: CASSWDSLEAKNIQYF.

V is TRBV19 and J is TRBJ2-1, with 8 bases identical to TRBD1. The V segment lost 3 bases and the J segment 3 bases; nucleotides outside the gene matches: 10. The length of the CDR3 is 17 residues. The germline V gene has CDR1 LNHDA and CDR2 SQIVND (reference sequence). CDR3 sequence: CASSIRGRRGHYNEQFF. The DNA of the CDR3 is TGTGCCAGTAGTATCCGGGGACGCAGGGGGCACTACAATGAGCAGTTCTTC.

V gene TRBV2 combines with J gene TRBJ1-1; D uncertain. The CDR3 runs 14 residues. The V gene lost 7 bases and the J gene lost 0 bases, with 12 bases spanning the gap. The germline V gene has CDR1 SNHLY and CDR2 FYNNEI. In DNA form, the CDR3 reads TGTGCCAGCACCCAGGCCATTTTGAACACTGAAGCTTTCTTT. Translated, it gives CASTQAILNTEAFF.

The rearrangement joins TRBV7-9 to TRBJ1-1; D is undetermined. Trimming left V 3 bases short and J 7 bases short, with 6 bases between. This CDR3 spans 11 amino acids. Looked up from germline, CDR1 is SEHNR and CDR2 is FQNEAQ (reference sequence). CDR3 loop: CASSFGGEAFF. As DNA, the CDR3 is TGTGCCAGCAGCTTCGGCGGTGAAGCTTTCTTT.

The chain combines TRBV28 with TRBJ2-7, with 9 bases that match TRBD2. Germline V gene lookup returns CDR1 MDHEN and CDR2 SYDVKM. The CDR3 contains 15 residues. V was clipped by 5 bases and J by 7 bases; unmatched bases: 12. CDR3 loop: CASSGGGGASEEQYF. In DNA form, the CDR3 reads TGTGCCAGCAGTGGGGGCGGGGGGGCCTCTGAGGAGCAGTACTTC.

The genes are TRBV7-9 and TRBJ2-2, with no clear D. V lost 3 bases and J 7 bases, leaving 6 bases between the germline ends. In germline, CDR1 is SEHNR, CDR2 FQNEAQ (reference sequence). The CDR3 is 12 amino acids. The CDR3 DNA reads as TGTGCCAGCAGCTTGTACGTCGGGGAGCTGTTTTTT. Protein: CASSLYVGELFF.

In the case of this clone: Germline is not matched at one junction end, which may reflect a read error. This chain uses TRBV19 with TRBJ2-7; a possible D gene is TRBD1 (5 bases). The CDR3 runs 13 residues. CDR1 is LNHDA and CDR2 is SQIVND in the germline V gene (reference sequence). The CDR3 loop is CASSVDSSYEQYF. The CDR3 DNA sequence: TGTGCCAGTAGTGTAGACAGTTCCTACGAGCAGTACTTC.

The chain recombines TRBV9 with TRBJ1-4; 7 nucleotides line up with TRBD1. Germline assignment: CDR1 SGDLS and CDR2 YYNGEE. The length of the CDR3 is 17 residues. V was clipped by 4 bases and J by 2 bases; unmatched bases: 11. The CDR3 DNA reads as TGTGCCAGCAGCCCCCGACAGGGAACCTTCACTAATGAAAAACTGTTTTTT. It is translated as CASSPRQGTFTNEKLFF.

The chain combines TRBV7-8 with TRBJ2-3, with TRBD2 identical over 8 bases. The V and J ends lost 1 base and 2 bases, in that order; junction bases with no gene match: 5. Germline-derived CDR1 and CDR2 are SGHVS and FQNEAQ. The CDR3 sequence is 16 residues long. CDR3 nucleotide sequence: TGTGCCAGCAGCTTAGGGGCGGGGGGATCCACAGATACGCAGTATTTT. Translation: CASSLGAGGSTDTQYF.

This chain connects TRBV28 to TRBJ1-1; no definite D call. Germline loops: CDR1 MDHEN, CDR2 SYDVKM. The CDR3 has 15 amino acids. Between the trimmed V and J ends, which lost 3 bases and 5 bases, there was a span of 16 bases. This CDR3 reads CASSFVGGGGTEAFF. Here the CDR3 DNA reads TGTGCCAGCAGTTTCGTCGGTGGTGGAGGGACTGAAGCTTTCTTT.

The chain joins TRBV6-6 to TRBJ2-7; TRBD2 aligns across 7 bases. This CDR3 region has 14 residues. V was clipped by 5 bases and J by 0 bases; unmatched bases: 4. Germline-derived CDR1 and CDR2 are MNHNY and SVGAGI (reference sequence). CDR3 in DNA: TGTGCCAGCAGTGGACTAGTCTCCTCCTACGAGCAGTACTTC. Its protein is CASSGLVSSYEQYF.

V gene TRBV7-9 combines with J gene TRBJ1-6; the D gene is possibly TRBD1 (6 bases). V was clipped by 1 base and J by 6 bases, with 7 bases between them. The germline V gene has CDR1 SEHNR and CDR2 FQNEAQ (reference sequence). This CDR3 spans 14 amino acids. This CDR3 is CASSLEGGNSPLHF. CDR3 sequence (DNA): TGTGCCAGCAGCTTAGAAGGGGGTAATTCACCCCTCCACTTT. Together with reference TRBV7-9 and TRBJ1-6, the CDR3 gives the full variable domain: DTGVSQNPRHKITKRGQNVTFRCDPISEHNRLYWYRQTLGQGPEFLTYFQNEAQLEKSRLLSDRFSAERPKGSFSTLEIQRTEQGDSAMYLCASSLEGGNSPLHFGNGTRLTVT.

With regard to this clone: Different DNA sequences within this sample yield the same CDR3. This chain joins TRBV5-1 and TRBJ2-1; the D gene is possibly TRBD1 (6 bases). Germline V lookup: CDR1 SGHRS, CDR2 YFSETQ. V shed 4 bases and J shed 1 base, with 9 bases lying between them. The length of the CDR3 is 14 residues. CDR3 region: CASSPGQSYNEQFF. The CDR3 DNA reads TGCGCCAGCAGCCCAGGACAGTCCTACAATGAGCAGTTCTTC.

The V gene is TRBV29-1, the J gene TRBJ1-2, with a tentative D call TRBD1 (5 bases). Trimming shortened V by 0 bases and J by 8 bases, and 13 bases separated the two germline ends. Looked up from germline, CDR1 is SQVTM and CDR2 is ANQGSEA. The CDR3 has 13 amino acids. The CDR3 nucleotides are TGCAGCGTTGAAGATCGGGGGGGAGACGGCTACACCTTC. Amino acids: CSVEDRGGDGYTF.

V is TRBV9 and J is TRBJ1-1, with TRBD1 identical over 8 bases. The CDR3 extends over 17 amino acids. Germline-derived CDR1 and CDR2 are SGDLS and YYNGEE. J gave up 0 bases and V 3 bases, and 10 bases lay outside the gene matches. The CDR3 DNA follows: TGTGCCAGCAGCGCCCCCCTTGGGACAGGCTTGAACACTGAAGCTTTCTTT. It encodes CASSAPLGTGLNTEAFF.

The V gene is TRBV6-4, the J gene TRBJ1-2, with 12 bases that match TRBD1. Germline CDR1 reads MRHNA; CDR2 reads SNTAGT. Trimming cost V 6 bases and J 6 bases; bases outside gene matches: 11. The CDR3 extends over 16 amino acids. The CDR3 coding sequence is TGTGCCAGCAGCACCTCCGGGACAGGGGGCGTCGATGGCTACACCTTC. Amino acids: CASSTSGTGGVDGYTF.